Following are 11 T cell receptor beta chains from one sample sequenced in a study of T cell responses to AZD1222 COVID-19 vaccine. Profiling relied on immunoSEQ multiplex PCR, and the TCRdb table lists in-frame clones only, not all of them. The table shows about 180,000 clones, with around 94% occurring only once. Sequenced here: peripheral blood, sampled 28 days after the second AZD1222 dose. The receptors were gathered from an adult who received the AZD1222 COVID-19 vaccine.

The V gene is TRBV7-6, the J gene TRBJ1-1; 11 positions match TRBD1. Trimming took 0 bases from V and 7 from J; bases not matched to a gene: 13. The CDR3 contains 18 residues. Looked up from germline, CDR1 is SGHVS and CDR2 is FNYEAQ. The CDR3: CASSLAPGQGVRDNEAFF. The CDR3 bases are TGTGCCAGCAGCTTAGCGCCGGGACAGGGGGTTCGAGATAATGAAGCTTTCTTT.

This clone was found once. This sequence joins TRBV9 and TRBJ2-2, with a possible D match to TRBD2 (6 bases). The CDR3 is 16 amino acids. Germline values: CDR1 SGDLS, CDR2 YYNGEE. Trimming removed 5 bases from V and 2 bases from J, with 16 bases in between. In DNA form, the CDR3 reads TGTGCCAGCAGTCACCAGGGCGGGGCAAACACCGGGGAGCTGTTTTTT. Its protein product is CASSHQGGANTGELFF.

The DNA of the CDR3 is TGTGCCAGCAGCACAAACCGACAGGGAAGGAGAAACACTGAAGCTTTCTTT. This gives the protein CASSTNRQGRRNTEAFF. The chain joins TRBV7-9 to TRBJ1-1, with TRBD1 matching 7 bases. The length of the CDR3 is 17 residues. V shed 5 bases, J shed 2 bases, and the junction held 14 bases outside the gene matches. The germline gives CDR1 SEHNR, CDR2 FQNEAQ (reference sequence).

V is TRBV24-1 and J is TRBJ1-2; no definite D call. From germline, CDR1 is KGHDR and CDR2 SFDVKD. V was cut by 1 base and J by 6 bases, with 8 bases left in between. The CDR3 extends over 13 amino acids. CDR3 sequence (DNA): TGTGCCACCAGTGATTTCGCTGGGGATGGCTACACCTTC. Translating gives CATSDFAGDGYTF.

The CDR3 sequence: CASSVEVEDSNQPQHF. The CDR3 nucleotides are TGTGCCAGCAGTGTAGAAGTGGAGGACAGCAATCAGCCCCAGCATTTT. V gene TRBV28 combines with J gene TRBJ1-5, with D hard to call. V dropped 5 bases and J dropped 1 base, with 15 bases sitting between them. There are 16 residues in the CDR3. In germline, CDR1 is MDHEN, CDR2 SYDVKM. Combining the CDR3 with reference TRBV28 and TRBJ1-5 gives the whole variable domain DVKVTQSSRYLVKRTGEKVFLECVQDMDHENMFWYRQDPGLGLRLIYFSYDVKMKEKGDIPEGYSVSREKKERFSLILESASTNQTSMYLCASSVEVEDSNQPQHFGDGTRLSIL.

The V and J genes are TRBV18 and TRBJ1-3, with a tentative D call TRBD1 (6 bases). CDR3 size: 14 residues. In germline, CDR1 is KGHSH, CDR2 LQKENI. V dropped 6 bases and J dropped 8 bases, with 17 bases sitting between them. The chain's CDR3 is CASSQNRVQDTIYF. The CDR3 region has the DNA TGTGCCAGCTCCCAAAACAGGGTGCAGGACACCATATATTTT.

The rearrangement uses TRBV9 and TRBJ1-2; 10 nucleotides agree with TRBD1. Per germline, CDR1 SGDLS and CDR2 YYNGEE. The V gene end was trimmed by 3 bases and the J gene end by 3 bases; junction bases not matched to a gene: 5. The CDR3 extends over 15 amino acids. CDR3 DNA: TGTGCCAGCAGCGCCTCGACAGGGGGCGACTATGGCTACACCTTC. Its translation is CASSASTGGDYGYTF.

The chain uses TRBV10-2 and TRBJ2-7; tentative D call: TRBD1 (6 bases). V lost 3 bases, J lost 5 bases, and 11 bases lay in between. CDR3 size: 13 residues. CDR1 WSHSY and CDR2 SAAADI come from the germline V gene. CDR3 DNA: TGCGCCAGCAGTGAACAGGGTTACGACGAGCAGTACTTC. It yields the protein CASSEQGYDEQYF.

This clone was recorded once. The V gene is TRBV4-3, the J gene TRBJ1-1; the D gene is possibly TRBD1 (6 bases). Germline loops: CDR1 LGHNA, CDR2 YSLEER. This CDR3 has 14 residues. V was clipped by 0 bases and J by 4 bases, with 9 bases between them. In nucleotides, the CDR3 is TGCGCCAGCAGCCAAGATTACAGGGTCACTGAAGCTTTCTTT. It is translated as CASSQDYRVTEAFF.

The chain has TRBV5-6 and TRBJ1-1; possibly TRBD1 for D (6 bases). This CDR3 has 15 amino acids. The germline V gene encodes CDR1 SGHDT and CDR2 YYEEEE. V was pared by 2 bases and J by 4 bases, with 15 bases between. CDR3 protein: CASSLRTTGFTEAFF. For the CDR3, the DNA is TGTGCCAGCAGCTTAAGAACTACAGGGTTCACTGAAGCTTTCTTT.

This chain links TRBV7-2 with TRBJ2-7; TRBD2 agrees at 10 bases. Per the germline V gene, CDR1 is SGHTA and CDR2 is FQGNSA. CDR3 length: 16 amino acids. V shed 3 bases, J shed 6 bases, and the junction held 11 bases outside the gene matches. CDR3 protein: CASSLLRAGGPSEQYF. The CDR3 coding sequence is TGTGCCAGCAGCTTGCTTCGAGCGGGGGGGCCCTCCGAGCAGTACTTC.